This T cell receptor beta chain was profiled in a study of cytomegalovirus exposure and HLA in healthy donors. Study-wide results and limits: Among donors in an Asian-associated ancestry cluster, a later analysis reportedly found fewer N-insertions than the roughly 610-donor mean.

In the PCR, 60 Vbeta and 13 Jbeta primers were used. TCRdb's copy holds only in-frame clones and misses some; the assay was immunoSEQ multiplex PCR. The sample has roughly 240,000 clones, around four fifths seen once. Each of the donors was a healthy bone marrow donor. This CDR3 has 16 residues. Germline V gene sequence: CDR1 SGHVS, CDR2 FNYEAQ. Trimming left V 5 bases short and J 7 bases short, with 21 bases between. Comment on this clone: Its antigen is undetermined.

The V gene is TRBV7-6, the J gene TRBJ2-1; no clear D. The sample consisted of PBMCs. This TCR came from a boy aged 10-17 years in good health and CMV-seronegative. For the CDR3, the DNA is TGTGCCAGCAGCCCCGGTTCCATCTACCGCTCAAATGAGCAGTTCTTC. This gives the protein CASSPGSIYRSNEQFF.